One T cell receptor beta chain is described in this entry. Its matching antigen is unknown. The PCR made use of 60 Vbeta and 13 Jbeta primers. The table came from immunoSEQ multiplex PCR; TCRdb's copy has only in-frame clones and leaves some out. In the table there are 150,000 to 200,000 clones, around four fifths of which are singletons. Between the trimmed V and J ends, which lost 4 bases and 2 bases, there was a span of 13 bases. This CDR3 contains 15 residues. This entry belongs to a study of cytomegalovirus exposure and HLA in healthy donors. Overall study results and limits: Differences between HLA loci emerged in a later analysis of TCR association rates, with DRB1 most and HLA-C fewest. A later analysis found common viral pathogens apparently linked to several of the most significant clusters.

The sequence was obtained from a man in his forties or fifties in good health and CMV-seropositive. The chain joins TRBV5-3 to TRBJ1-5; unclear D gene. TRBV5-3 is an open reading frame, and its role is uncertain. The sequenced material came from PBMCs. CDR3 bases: TGTGCCAGAAGCAGTGTCGGGGTGGGCAATCAGCCCCAGCATTTT. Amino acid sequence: CARSSVGVGNQPQHF.